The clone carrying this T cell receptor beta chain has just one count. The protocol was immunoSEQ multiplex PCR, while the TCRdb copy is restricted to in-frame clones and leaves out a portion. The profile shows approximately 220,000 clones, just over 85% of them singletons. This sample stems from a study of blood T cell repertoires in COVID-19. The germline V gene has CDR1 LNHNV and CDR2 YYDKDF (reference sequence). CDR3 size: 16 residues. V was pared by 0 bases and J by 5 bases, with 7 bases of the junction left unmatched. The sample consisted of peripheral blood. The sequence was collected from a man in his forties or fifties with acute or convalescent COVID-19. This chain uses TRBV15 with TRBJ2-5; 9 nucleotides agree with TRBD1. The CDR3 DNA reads TGTGCCACCAGCAGAGATCATTTGGACAGGGGTGAGACCCAGTACTTC. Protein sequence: CATSRDHLDRGETQYF. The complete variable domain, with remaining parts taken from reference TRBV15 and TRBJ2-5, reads DAMVIQNPRYQVTQFGKPVTLSCSQTLNHNVMYWYQQKSSQAPKLLFHYYDKDFNNEADTPDNFQSRRPNTSFCFLDIRSPGLGDTAMYLCATSRDHLDRGETQYFGPGTRLLVL.